The next 6 T cell receptor beta chains were all read from a single sample in a study of T cell responses to AZD1222 COVID-19 vaccine. Using immunoSEQ multiplex PCR, the repertoire was profiled, and TCRdb retains in-frame clones only, with some absent. The sample carries 110,000 or so clones, about 86% recorded once. The starting material was peripheral blood, obtained 28 days after the second AZD1222 dose. Receptors originate from an adult who received the AZD1222 COVID-19 vaccine.

V and J are TRBV28 and TRBJ1-6, with TRBD1 as a possible D gene (5 bases). Deletions cut 6 bases from V and 9 bases from J, with 18 bases between. In germline, CDR1 is MDHEN, CDR2 SYDVKM. This CDR3 is 15 amino acids long. The CDR3 DNA reads TGTGCCAGCAGCCCATTGGACACCCTGATTTCACCCCTCCACTTT. The encoded protein is CASSPLDTLISPLHF.

The rearrangement joins TRBV7-2 to TRBJ1-1, with a possible D match to TRBD1 (6 bases). V dropped 1 base and J dropped 4 bases, with 13 bases sitting between them. CDR1 and CDR2 from the germline V gene are SGHTA and FQGNSA. The CDR3 sequence is 15 residues long. CDR3 coding DNA: TGTGCCAGCAGCTTAGTTTCTACAGGGCCCACTGAAGCTTTCTTT. Protein sequence: CASSLVSTGPTEAFF.

The chain joins TRBV19 to TRBJ2-5, with 7 bases lining up with TRBD2. V was clipped by 2 bases and J by 6 bases; unmatched bases: 6. The CDR3 runs 14 residues. CDR1 and CDR2 from the germline V gene are LNHDA and SQIVND (reference sequence). The CDR3: CASSITGGEKTQYF. The DNA for the CDR3 is TGTGCCAGTAGTATAACGGGGGGAGAAAAGACCCAGTACTTC.

V usage is TRBV30 and J usage is TRBJ1-5, with D perhaps matching TRBD1 (6 bases). The CDR3 is made up of 15 amino acids. Germline assignment: CDR1 GTSNPN and CDR2 SVGIG (reference sequence). V was clipped by 0 bases and J by 7 bases, with 16 bases between them. The CDR3 nucleotides read TGTGCCTGGAGTGTACTGGGGGGGCTAGGCCAGCCCCAGCATTTT. Protein product: CAWSVLGGLGQPQHF. Full variable domain (rest looked up from reference TRBV30 and TRBJ1-5): SQTIHQWPATLVQPVGSPLSLECTVEGTSNPNLYWYRQAAGRGLQLLFYSVGIGQISSEVPQNLSASRPQDRQFILSSKKLLLSDSGFYLCAWSVLGGLGQPQHFGDGTRLSIL.

Only a few counts were recorded for this clone. The chain recombines TRBV28 with TRBJ1-4; 9 positions match TRBD1. CDR1 is MDHEN and CDR2 is SYDVKM in the germline V gene. The CDR3 loop spans 16 amino acids. The V and J ends lost 4 bases and 8 bases, in that order; junction bases with no gene match: 11. CDR3 amino acids: CASSSDRGELGEKLFF. CDR3 in DNA: TGTGCCAGCAGTTCGGACAGGGGTGAGCTTGGGGAAAAACTGTTTTTT.

The chain combines TRBV4-3 with TRBJ1-6, with D tentatively TRBD1 (5 bases). Germline loops: CDR1 LGHNA, CDR2 YSLEER. This CDR3 has 16 residues. Trimming shortened V by 7 bases and J by 8 bases, and 21 bases separated the two germline ends. The CDR3 sequence: CASNKGLLSPYSPLHF. For the CDR3, the DNA is TGCGCCAGCAATAAGGGGCTACTTTCCCCGTATTCACCCCTCCACTTT.